The 30 T cell receptor beta chains below were found in one sample sequenced in a study of regulatory T cells in long-lasting Graves disease. Time point noted: newly diagnosed GD, antithyroid drugs for less than 3 months. From PBMCs, RNA was extracted and then used to make the TCR library. To make TCR beta libraries, researchers used iRepertoire HTBI primers and Arm-PCR of CDR3 regions. TCRdb analysed the multiplex PCR reads with MiXCR anew, one entry per CDR3 protein. The table has over 300,000 distinct CDR3 sequences, about 16% seen once. The sample was peripheral blood mononuclear cells (PBMCs), taken at new diagnosis, from a patient treated with antithyroid drugs. The origin of the receptors is a female donor with Graves disease.

The rearrangement links TRBV12-3 or TRBV12-4 to TRBJ1-4; 10 bases map to TRBD1. The V gene end was trimmed by 8 bases and the J gene end by 8 bases; junction bases not matched to a gene: 8. This CDR3 is built from 14 residues. The CDR3, as DNA: TGTGCCAGCGGTGAGGACAGGGGGAGAGAAAAACTGTTTTTT. It encodes CASGEDRGREKLFF.

Only a few counts were recorded for this clonotype. The gene calls are TRBV12-3 or TRBV12-4 and TRBJ2-1, with a tentative D call TRBD2 (6 bases). V shed 3 bases and J shed 9 bases, with 9 bases lying between them. The CDR3 extends over 12 amino acids. CDR3 bases: TGTGCCAGCAGTTTGGAGGGGAGTGAGCAGTTCTTC. This gives the protein CASSLEGSEQFF.

This clonotype came up many times. The CDR3 loop reads CASSELGMDRAREDTQYF. The CDR3 bases are TGTGCCAGCAGTGAATTAGGGATGGACAGGGCTCGGGAAGATACGCAGTATTTT. J is TRBJ2-3 and V is TRBV6-1; 8 bases match TRBD1. CDR3 size: 18 residues. Trimming at V came to 2 bases and at J to 5 bases, leaving 15 bases not matched to a gene. Germline values: CDR1 MNHNS, CDR2 SASEGT.

This clonotype came up many times. The rearrangement joins TRBV20-1 to TRBJ1-1; D call uncertain. CDR1 and CDR2 (germline): DFQATT, SNEGSKA (reference sequence). The CDR3 length is 13 residues. V lost 6 bases and J lost 3, with 14 bases in between. CDR3 residues: CSADEGGYTEAFF. The CDR3 nucleotides read TGCAGTGCCGACGAGGGCGGATACACTGAAGCTTTCTTT.

At least ten counts were recorded for this clonotype. The V call is TRBV3-1, the J call TRBJ1-1; D may be TRBD1 (5 bases). Germline V gene sequence: CDR1 LGHDT, CDR2 YNNKEL (reference sequence). The V gene lost 4 bases and the J gene lost 1 base, with 13 bases spanning the gap. This CDR3 region has 15 residues. The CDR3 DNA sequence: TGTGCCAGCAGCCCTTCGGACATACCGAACACTGAAGCTTTCTTT. This translates into CASSPSDIPNTEAFF.

The table lists this clonotype with many counts. The rearrangement links TRBV6-1 to TRBJ1-1, with D possibly being TRBD1 (5 bases). CDR3 length: 12 residues. Trimming left V 8 bases short and J 10 bases short, with 17 bases between. From germline, CDR1 is MNHNS and CDR2 SASEGT. The chain's CDR3 is CASHTAGTGAFF. The CDR3 region has the DNA TGTGCCAGCCACACGGCGGGGACGGGAGCTTTCTTT.

This clonotype was detected many times. The chain links TRBV6-1 to TRBJ1-1; TRBD1 matches 8 bases. The CDR3 spans 16 residues. Losses at the gene ends were 6 bases for V and 0 bases for J; bases not matched to a gene: 9. Per germline, CDR1 MNHNS and CDR2 SASEGT. In nucleotides, the CDR3 is TGTGCCAGCAGCCGAAAAGGACAGGGCATGAACACTGAAGCTTTCTTT. Protein: CASSRKGQGMNTEAFF.

V usage is TRBV6-2 or TRBV6-3 and J usage is TRBJ2-1; 7 nucleotides agree with TRBD2. The CDR3 is 13 amino acids. Germline values: CDR1 MNHEY, CDR2 SVGEGT. Trimming took 6 bases from V and 3 from J; bases not matched to a gene: 2. The CDR3 sequence: CASRRELYNEQFF. The CDR3 DNA sequence: TGTGCCAGCAGGCGGGAGCTCTACAATGAGCAGTTCTTC.

Note on this clonotype: A much larger clone differs from this one at a single base, so this may be a read error. The rearrangement uses TRBV7-2 and TRBJ2-2; possible D gene TRBD1, 5 bases. The V gene's germline CDR1 is SGHTA and CDR2 FQGNSA. V lost 0 bases and J lost 4, with 12 bases in between. The CDR3 loop spans 16 amino acids. CDR3: CASSLAAGRPTGELFF. CDR3 coding DNA: TGTGCCAGCAGCTTAGCGGCAGGGCGTCCCACCGGGGAGCTGTTTTTT.

The genes are TRBV29-1 and TRBJ1-1; 7 bases fit TRBD1. CDR3 length: 13 residues. J was trimmed by 8 bases and V by 2 bases; bases with no gene match: 8. Germline CDR1 SQVTM, CDR2 ANQGSEA. The CDR3 region is CSVEYTGAGEAFF. For the CDR3, the DNA is TGCAGCGTTGAATACACAGGGGCCGGGGAAGCTTTCTTT.

A few counts support this clonotype. The genes are TRBV7-9 and TRBJ2-7, with 8 bases fitting TRBD2. The ends lost 4 bases at V and 2 bases at J; junction bases unmatched: 10. This CDR3 is built from 16 residues. CDR1 and CDR2 from the germline V gene are SEHNR and FQNEAQ (reference sequence). The CDR3 nucleotides read TGTGCCAGCAGCTCCGCCGGTACTAGCGGACCCTACGAGCAGTACTTC. Residues: CASSSAGTSGPYEQYF.

This clonotype has ten or more counts. The V gene is TRBV4-1, the J gene TRBJ2-2; tentatively, D is TRBD1 (5 bases). The V gene's germline CDR1 is MGHRA and CDR2 YSYEKL. V lost 2 bases to trimming and J lost 6 bases, with 10 bases between them. The CDR3 totals 14 residues. CDR3 region: CASSQIGVSGELFF. The DNA for the CDR3 is TGCGCCAGCAGCCAAATAGGGGTCTCCGGGGAGCTGTTTTTT.

This clonotype was found many times. The genes are TRBV27 and TRBJ2-5, with D perhaps matching TRBD1 (5 bases). The CDR3 length is 15 residues. The V end lost 5 bases, the J end lost 2 bases, and 15 bases lay between the germline ends. The germline CDR1 and CDR2 sequences are MNHEY and SMNVEV (reference sequence). CDR3 in DNA: TGTGCCAGCAGTAACAGCCAGGGATGTCAAGAGACCCAGTACTTC. Its protein is CASSNSQGCQETQYF.

This clonotype was counted ten times or more. The J gene is TRBJ2-5, the V gene TRBV29-1; D is uncertain. This CDR3 region has 13 residues. Trimming cost V 3 bases and J 0 bases, with 8 bases left between them. Germline V CDR1 and CDR2: SQVTM, ANQGSEA. CDR3 bases: TGCAGCGTTGATGGCTCGTACCAAGAGACCCAGTACTTC. As protein: CSVDGSYQETQYF.

The rearrangement links TRBV7-2 to TRBJ2-1; TRBD2 matches 11 bases. Per the germline V gene, CDR1 is SGHTA and CDR2 is FQGNSA. Trimming removed 1 base from V and 8 bases from J; junction bases left unmatched: 7. This CDR3 has 16 amino acids. CDR3 residues: CASSLVLAGGRDEQFF. CDR3 in DNA: TGTGCCAGCAGCTTAGTCTTAGCGGGAGGGCGGGATGAGCAGTTCTTC.

There are many counts of this clonotype. The chain combines TRBV12-3 or TRBV12-4 with TRBJ2-2, with 11 bases aligning to TRBD2. The CDR3 spans 21 residues. V shed 1 base and J 4 bases; nucleotides not matched to a gene: 17. The CDR3 DNA is TGTGCCAGCAGTTTAGGATCCCGTGGATTAGCGGGAGGGCCGGGCACCGGGGAGCTGTTTTTT. It codes for CASSLGSRGLAGGPGTGELFF.

As concerns this clonotype: This may be a read error, as it is one base from a much larger clone. This chain's CDR3 is CASRQGHEQYF. Here the CDR3 DNA reads TGTGCCAGCAGACAGGGCCACGAGCAGTACTTC. The rearrangement uses TRBV7-9 and TRBJ2-7; TRBD1 might be the D (6 bases). Germline CDR1 reads SEHNR; CDR2 reads FQNEAQ (reference sequence). The CDR3 loop spans 11 amino acids. Trimming pared 6 bases from V and 5 bases from J, leaving 8 bases between.

This chain links TRBV6-9 with TRBJ2-1, with D uncertain. The CDR3 runs 13 residues. V lost 3 bases and J lost 5, with 8 bases in between. Germline CDR1 reads MNHGY; CDR2 reads SVAAGI. The CDR3 loop reads CASSYDGHNEQFF. CDR3 DNA: TGTGCCAGCAGTTACGACGGACACAATGAGCAGTTCTTC.

The sample holds many counts of this clonotype. This chain joins TRBV5-6 and TRBJ2-5, with D unclear. With 0 bases removed from V and 4 bases from J, the gap between germline ends came to 4 bases. The V gene's germline CDR1 is SGHDT and CDR2 YYEEEE. The CDR3 has 12 residues. DNA of the CDR3: TGTGCCAGCAGCTTGGATCCAGAGACCCAGTACTTC. Amino acid sequence: CASSLDPETQYF.

This clonotype was recorded many times. The chain is built from TRBV28 and TRBJ1-2, with D maybe TRBD1 (5 bases). Trimming stripped 8 bases from V and 4 bases from J, with 14 bases between. The germline gives CDR1 MDHEN, CDR2 SYDVKM. The CDR3 spans 13 residues. The CDR3 DNA reads TGTGCCAGCTTTCCGCGGGACCTCTATGGCTACACCTTC. Translation gives CASFPRDLYGYTF.

In its sample, this clonotype was seen a few times. This chain links TRBV6-1 with TRBJ1-5, with D perhaps TRBD1 (5 bases). Trimming shortened V by 5 bases and J by 8 bases, and 16 bases separated the two germline ends. This CDR3 comprises 14 residues. CDR1 and CDR2 from the germline V gene are MNHNS and SASEGT. This CDR3 reads CASSIVRVGEPQHF. The CDR3 DNA is TGTGCCAGCAGTATCGTCAGGGTTGGGGAGCCCCAGCATTTT.

This clonotype was seen just once. The chain recombines TRBV3-1 with TRBJ1-6; D gene unclear. CDR3 length: 16 residues. CDR1 and CDR2 from the germline V gene are LGHDT and YNNKEL (reference sequence). V shed 4 bases and J shed 8 bases, with 18 bases lying between them. CDR3 sequence reads: CASSPHSGTNYSPLHF. In DNA, the CDR3 is TGTGCCAGCAGCCCGCACAGCGGTACGAACTATTCACCCCTCCACTTT.

On this clonotype: A much larger clone lies one base from this, so it may be a read error. The CDR3 region is CASSQEGLRLTSTEAFF. The CDR3 DNA follows: TGTGCCAGCAGCCAAGAGGGGCTTCGACTCACGAGCACTGAAGCTTTCTTT. V is TRBV3-1 and J is TRBJ1-1; tentatively, D is TRBD1 (5 bases). The germline CDR1 and CDR2 sequences are LGHDT and YNNKEL (reference sequence). CDR3 size: 17 residues. Trimming took off 0 bases at V and 4 bases at J, with 18 bases between the two ends.

This clonotype was seen many times. The V and J genes are TRBV11-2 and TRBJ2-7; D unclear. CDR1 is SGHAT, CDR2 FQNNGV, per germline. V lost 5 bases to trimming and J lost 4 bases, with 9 bases between them. The CDR3 consists of 12 residues. The CDR3 loop is CASSLDIYEQYF. CDR3 coding DNA: TGTGCCAGCAGCCTCGACATTTACGAGCAGTACTTC.

V usage is TRBV20-1 and J usage is TRBJ2-1; 8 bases align to TRBD2. Germline V gene data show CDR1 as DFQATT and CDR2 as SNEGSKA (reference sequence). CDR3 length: 13 amino acids. The J segment lost 9 bases and the V segment lost 1 base, leaving 5 bases of the junction unmatched. Written as DNA, the CDR3 is TGCAGTGCTAGAGGGCTAGCGGGCATTGAGCAGTTCTTC. Translating it yields CSARGLAGIEQFF.

This clonotype was seen ten or more times. V and J are TRBV20-1 and TRBJ2-3; 8 bases line up with TRBD2. The CDR3 length is 14 residues. J lost 2 bases, V lost 2 bases, and 3 bases had no gene match. Looked up from germline, CDR1 is DFQATT and CDR2 is SNEGSKA (reference sequence). CDR3 sequence: CSARLAGYTDTQYF. For the CDR3, the DNA is TGCAGTGCTAGACTAGCGGGCTACACAGATACGCAGTATTTT.

There are many counts of this clonotype. This chain joins TRBV27 and TRBJ1-4; 8 nucleotides match TRBD1. There are 15 residues in the CDR3. The germline CDR1 and CDR2 sequences are MNHEY and SMNVEV (reference sequence). With 5 bases clipped from V and 8 bases from J, the junction kept 10 bases outside the gene matches. The CDR3 sequence: CASSRKRTGYEKLFF. The CDR3 nucleotides are TGTGCCAGCAGTCGTAAAAGGACAGGGTACGAAAAACTGTTTTTT.

This clonotype was observed a few times. The gene calls are TRBV5-4 and TRBJ2-2, with D perhaps TRBD1 or TRBD2 (6 bases each). The germline V gene encodes CDR1 SGHNT and CDR2 YYREEE (reference sequence). The V gene lost 5 bases and the J gene lost 4 bases, with 18 bases spanning the gap. The CDR3 totals 16 residues. The CDR3 loop is CASRMDRGGPTGELFF. CDR3 sequence (DNA): TGTGCCAGCAGAATGGATCGTGGGGGGCCCACCGGGGAGCTGTTTTTT.

In the case of this clonotype: At one of its ends the junction is not consistent with the germline gene, which may arise from a read error. The rearrangement links TRBV20-1 to TRBJ1-1, with D unclear. CDR3 length: 13 amino acids. The V gene's germline CDR1 is DFQATT and CDR2 SNEGSKA (reference sequence). DNA for the CDR3: TGCGGTGCTAGACGGGATCCCAACACTGAAGCTTTCTTT. Translation: CGARRDPNTEAFF.

This chain uses TRBV20-1 with TRBJ2-5; tentative D call: TRBD2 (5 bases). Germline-derived CDR1 and CDR2 are DFQATT and SNEGSKA (reference sequence). The CDR3 runs 13 residues. Trimming removed 2 bases at V and 2 bases at J, with 9 bases between. Written as DNA, the CDR3 is TGCAGTGCTAGAAGGCGGAGGCAAGAGACCCAGTACTTC. This codes for CSARRRRQETQYF.